Sequencing of this T cell receptor beta chain was carried out in a study of beta chain features in type 1 diabetes. Concerning this clone: Its matching antigen is unknown.

cDNA synthesis used the whole RNA isolate, giving expressed TCRB sequences. Profiled with immunoSEQ multiplex PCR; TCRdb holds only in-frame clones, not every one. The sample lists under 300,000 clones; about 23% were seen once. V lost 3 bases and J 7 bases, leaving 15 bases between the germline ends. The V gene's germline CDR1 is SQVTM and CDR2 ANQGSEA. The CDR3 loop spans 14 amino acids. Study-wide results and caveats: Moderately but significantly shorter TCRB CDR3s were found in Type 1 diabetes patients in all four CD4+ subsets.

Sequenced: naive CD4+ T cells from blood. The TCR was taken from a woman aged 25-40 years with type 1 diabetes. J is TRBJ1-4 and V is TRBV29-1; D is uncertain. The CDR3 protein is CSVDGPTRGEKLFF. The CDR3 DNA is TGCAGCGTTGATGGGCCGACTAGAGGTGAAAAACTGTTTTTT.